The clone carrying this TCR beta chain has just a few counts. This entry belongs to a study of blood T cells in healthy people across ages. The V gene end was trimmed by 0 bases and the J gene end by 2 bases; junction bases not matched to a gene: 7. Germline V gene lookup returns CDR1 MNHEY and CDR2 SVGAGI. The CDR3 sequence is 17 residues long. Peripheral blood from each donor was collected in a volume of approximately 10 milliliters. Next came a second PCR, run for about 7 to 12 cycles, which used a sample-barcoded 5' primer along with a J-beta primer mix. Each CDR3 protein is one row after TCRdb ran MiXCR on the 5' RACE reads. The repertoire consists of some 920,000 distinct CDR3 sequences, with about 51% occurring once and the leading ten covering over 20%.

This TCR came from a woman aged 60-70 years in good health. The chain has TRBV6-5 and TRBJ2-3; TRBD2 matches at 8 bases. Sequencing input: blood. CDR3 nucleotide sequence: TGTGCCAGCAGTTACTCGAAACTAGCGGCTTACACAGATACGCAGTATTTT. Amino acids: CASSYSKLAAYTDTQYF.